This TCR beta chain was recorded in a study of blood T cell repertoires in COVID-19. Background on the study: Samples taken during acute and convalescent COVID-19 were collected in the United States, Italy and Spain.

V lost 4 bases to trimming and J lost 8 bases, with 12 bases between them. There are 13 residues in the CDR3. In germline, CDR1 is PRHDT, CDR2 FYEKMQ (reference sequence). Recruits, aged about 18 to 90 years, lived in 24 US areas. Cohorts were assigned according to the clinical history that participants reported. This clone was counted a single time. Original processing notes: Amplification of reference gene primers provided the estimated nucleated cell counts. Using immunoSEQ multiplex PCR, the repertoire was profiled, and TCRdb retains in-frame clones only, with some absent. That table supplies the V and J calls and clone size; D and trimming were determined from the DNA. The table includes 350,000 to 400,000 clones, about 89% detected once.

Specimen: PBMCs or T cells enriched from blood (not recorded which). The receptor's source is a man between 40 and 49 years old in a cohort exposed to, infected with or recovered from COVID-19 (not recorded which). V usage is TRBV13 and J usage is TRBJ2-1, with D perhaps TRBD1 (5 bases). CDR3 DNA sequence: TGTGCCAGCAGCTCCCGACAGTTCGATGAGCAGTTCTTC. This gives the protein CASSSRQFDEQFF.